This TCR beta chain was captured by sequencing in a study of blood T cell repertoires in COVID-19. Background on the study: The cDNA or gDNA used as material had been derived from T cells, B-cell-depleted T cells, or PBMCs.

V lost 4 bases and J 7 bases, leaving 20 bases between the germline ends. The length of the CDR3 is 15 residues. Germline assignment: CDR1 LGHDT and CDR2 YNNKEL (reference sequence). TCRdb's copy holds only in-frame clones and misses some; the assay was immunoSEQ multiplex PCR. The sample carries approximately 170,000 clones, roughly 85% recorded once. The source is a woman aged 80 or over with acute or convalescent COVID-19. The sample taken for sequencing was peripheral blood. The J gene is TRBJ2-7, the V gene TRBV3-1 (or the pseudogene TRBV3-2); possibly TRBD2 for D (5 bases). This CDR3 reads CASSRQPRATGEQYF. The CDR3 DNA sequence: TGTGCCAGCAGCCGGCAGCCAAGGGCCACGGGGGAGCAGTACTTC.